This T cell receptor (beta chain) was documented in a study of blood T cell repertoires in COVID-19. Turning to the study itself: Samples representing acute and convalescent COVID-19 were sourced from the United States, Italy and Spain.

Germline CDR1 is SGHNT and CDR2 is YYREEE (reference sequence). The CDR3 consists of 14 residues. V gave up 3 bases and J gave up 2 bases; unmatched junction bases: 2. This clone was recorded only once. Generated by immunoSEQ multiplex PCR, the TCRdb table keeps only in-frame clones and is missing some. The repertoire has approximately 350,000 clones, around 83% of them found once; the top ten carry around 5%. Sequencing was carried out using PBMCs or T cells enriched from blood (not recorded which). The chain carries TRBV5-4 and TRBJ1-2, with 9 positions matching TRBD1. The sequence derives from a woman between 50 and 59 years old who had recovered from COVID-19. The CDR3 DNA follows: TGTGCCAGCAGCTCCGGGACAGGGAACTATGGCTACACCTTC. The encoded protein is CASSSGTGNYGYTF.